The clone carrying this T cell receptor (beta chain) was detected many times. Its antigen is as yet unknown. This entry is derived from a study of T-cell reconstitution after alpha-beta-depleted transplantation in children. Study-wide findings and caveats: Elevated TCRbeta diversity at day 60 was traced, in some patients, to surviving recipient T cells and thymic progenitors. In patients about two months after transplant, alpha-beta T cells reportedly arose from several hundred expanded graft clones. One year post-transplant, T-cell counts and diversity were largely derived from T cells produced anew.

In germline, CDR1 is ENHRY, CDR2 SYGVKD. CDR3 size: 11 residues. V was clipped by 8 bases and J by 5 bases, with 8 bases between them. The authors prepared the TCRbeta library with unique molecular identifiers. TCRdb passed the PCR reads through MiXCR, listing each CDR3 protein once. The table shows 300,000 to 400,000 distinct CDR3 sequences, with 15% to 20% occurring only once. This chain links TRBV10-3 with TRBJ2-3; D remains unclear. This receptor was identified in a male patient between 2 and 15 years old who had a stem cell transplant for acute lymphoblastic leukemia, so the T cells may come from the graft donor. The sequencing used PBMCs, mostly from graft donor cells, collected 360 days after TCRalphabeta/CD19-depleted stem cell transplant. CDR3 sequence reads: CAIGVEDTQYF. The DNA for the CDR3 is TGTGCCATCGGAGTGGAAGATACGCAGTATTTT.